This T cell receptor beta chain was sequenced for a study of T-cell reconstitution after alpha-beta-depleted transplantation in children. This clonotype was seen many times. The antigen is unknown. Preparation of the TCRbeta library was carried out with unique molecular identifiers. TCRdb fed the PCR reads into MiXCR, producing one record per CDR3 protein. The profile shows about 200,000 distinct CDR3 sequences, 6.6% of them singletons. V shed 6 bases and J 7 bases; nucleotides not matched to a gene: 6. Germline-derived CDR1 and CDR2 are ENHRY and SYGVKD. This CDR3 is 12 amino acids long. Study results and caveats: The origin of alpha-beta T cells about two months after transplant was reportedly several hundred expanded graft clones. Newly made T cells mostly supplied T-cell counts and diversity one year after transplant.

The receptor's source is a boy aged 2-9 years with acute lymphoblastic leukemia, due to receive a stem cell transplant. Sequencing used PBMCs, obtained before TCRalphabeta/CD19-depleted stem cell transplant. The chain recombines TRBV10-3 with TRBJ2-7; 7 bases agree with TRBD1. This chain's CDR3 is CAISEGAREQYF. In DNA, the CDR3 is TGTGCCATCAGCGAGGGGGCGAGGGAGCAGTACTTC.